The rows below give T cell receptor beta chains drawn from one sample of a study of blood T cell repertoires in COVID-19. Repertoires were generated with immunoSEQ multiplex PCR, while TCRdb's copy carries only in-frame clones and drops some. The table includes some 100,000 clones, more than 60% detected once. Sequenced: peripheral blood. These receptors were obtained from a man in his sixties or seventies with acute or convalescent COVID-19. Both conserved end residues are trimmed from each CDR3. Each record gives: J gene, V gene, CDR3 protein.

J: TRBJ2-1; V: TRBV6-4; CDR3: ASSVQGTYNEQF
J: TRBJ2-1; V: TRBV12-5; CDR3: ASGSAQLAGGVYNEQF
J: TRBJ1-2; V: TRBV12-3/TRBV12-4; CDR3: ASSLGPFGGYT
J: TRBJ2-5; V: TRBV2; CDR3: ASNSQGQETQY
J: TRBJ2-7; V: TRBV6-2/TRBV6-3; CDR3: ASSIYRVYEQY
J: TRBJ1-1; V: TRBV5-1; CDR3: ASSLSGLGNTEAF
J: TRBJ2-3; V: TRBV5-1; CDR3: ASSLGLAVPSSTDTQY
J: TRBJ2-3; V: TRBV7-8; CDR3: ASSPRPPSGGTDTQY
J: TRBJ1-2; V: TRBV7-2; CDR3: ASSFPANYGYT
J: TRBJ1-4; V: TRBV6-5; CDR3: ASSLSRGGEKLF
J: TRBJ1-2; V: TRBV18; CDR3: ASSPSGFIYGYT
J: TRBJ1-5; V: TRBV19; CDR3: ASSNRDILQPQH
J: TRBJ2-1; V: TRBV30; CDR3: AWRGLPLAGAPYNEQF
J: TRBJ1-2; V: TRBV4-2; CDR3: ASSQSDRPGGYT
J: TRBJ1-1; V: TRBV30; CDR3: AWSVSQNTEAF
J: TRBJ1-5; V: TRBV19; CDR3: ASSAQGYQPQH
J: TRBJ2-7; V: TRBV12-3/TRBV12-4; CDR3: ASSSISRGEQY
J: TRBJ2-3; V: TRBV28; CDR3: ASSSPGGDTQY
J: TRBJ2-7; V: TRBV7-8; CDR3: ASSLLTSGEQY
J: TRBJ2-5; V: TRBV11-1; CDR3: ASSALVQETQY
J: TRBJ1-6; V: TRBV7-9; CDR3: ASSFPDRGRNSPLH
J: TRBJ2-3; V: TRBV30; CDR3: AWSLADTQY
J: TRBJ2-2; V: TRBV29-1; CDR3: SVEGGSELPPGELF
J: TRBJ1-2; V: TRBV3-1/TRBV3-2; CDR3: ASSAGGYYGYT
J: TRBJ2-3; V: TRBV5-1; CDR3: ASSLVTSGRGSDTQY
J: TRBJ2-7; V: TRBV27; CDR3: ASSLGGSSYEQY
J: TRBJ2-5; V: TRBV21-1; CDR3: ASSKGGWGQGQETQY